The 30 T cell receptor beta chains listed next were all sequenced from one sample in a study of multiple sclerosis patients with progressive multifocal leukoencephalopathy. The time point was: before natalizumab initiation. Profiling relied on immunoSEQ multiplex PCR, and the TCRdb table lists in-frame clones only, not all of them. The table shows about 30,000 clones, with 90% to 95% occurring only once. Material for sequencing was PBMCs. The source of these receptors is a man younger than 40 with multiple sclerosis.

The table lists this clone with a count of one. The rearrangement links TRBV19 to TRBJ2-5; no clear D gene. In germline, CDR1 is LNHDA, CDR2 SQIVND (reference sequence). The CDR3 runs to 14 residues. V lost 4 bases and J lost 5, with 14 bases in between. Written as DNA, the CDR3 is TGTGCCAGTAGTAGCAACTCCTTTGGGGAGACCCAGTACTTC. This gives the protein CASSSNSFGETQYF.

This chain connects TRBV29-1 to TRBJ2-2, with D perhaps TRBD1 or TRBD2 (5 bases each). The CDR3 runs to 12 residues. V dropped 6 bases and J dropped 3 bases, with 8 bases sitting between them. Germline lookup yields CDR1 SQVTM and CDR2 ANQGSEA. CDR3 sequence (DNA): TGCAGCGTCCTGGGGGACACCGGGGAGCTGTTTTTT. Translated, it gives CSVLGDTGELFF.

V usage is TRBV6-1 and J usage is TRBJ2-7; D call uncertain. The germline V gene encodes CDR1 MNHNS and CDR2 SASEGT. There are 12 residues in the CDR3. The V and J ends lost 8 bases and 1 base respectively, with 9 bases between them. The CDR3 DNA follows: TGTGCCAGCGGCCGTCCTTCCTACGAGCAGTACGTC. Protein product: CASGRPSYEQYV.

This sequence joins TRBV2 and TRBJ1-5; TRBD1 is a possible D gene (5 bases). Germline CDR1 reads SNHLY; CDR2 reads FYNNEI. V was shortened by 4 bases and J by 6 bases, with 10 bases between the two germline ends. This CDR3 region has 13 residues. The CDR3 coding sequence is TGTGCCAGCAGTGTGGGAGGGGCTCAGCCCCAGCATTTT. This translates into CASSVGGAQPQHF.

The chain employs TRBV6-1 and TRBJ2-7, with D perhaps TRBD2 (6 bases). The germline V gene encodes CDR1 MNHNS and CDR2 SASEGT. The CDR3 has 13 amino acids. Trimming left V 4 bases short and J 3 bases short, with 10 bases between. The CDR3 is CASSGLARYEQYF. The CDR3 DNA reads as TGTGCCAGCAGTGGTCTAGCGCGCTACGAGCAGTACTTC.

Written as DNA, the CDR3 is TGTGCCAGCAGGATAGCAAGTTCGAAGACCCAGTACTTC. Translating it yields CASRIASSKTQYF. The chain uses TRBV7-2 and TRBJ2-5; D is unresolved. Trimming pared 6 bases from V and 6 bases from J, leaving 14 bases between. In germline, CDR1 is SGHTA, CDR2 FQGNSA. The CDR3 extends over 13 amino acids.

V usage is TRBV6-5 and J usage is TRBJ2-5, with D possibly TRBD2 on 5 matching bases. V was trimmed by 8 bases and J by 4 bases, leaving 14 bases between them. CDR1 is MNHEY, CDR2 SVGAGI, per germline. The CDR3 is made up of 13 amino acids. CDR3 in amino acids: CASRLAMPETQYF. The CDR3 DNA is TGTGCCAGCCGATTAGCGATGCCAGAGACCCAGTACTTC.

This chain links TRBV27 with TRBJ1-1; D remains unclear. The CDR3 covers 12 residues. Trimming shortened V by 4 bases and J by 5 bases, and 8 bases separated the two germline ends. Germline-derived CDR1 and CDR2 are MNHEY and SMNVEV (reference sequence). The chain's CDR3 is CASSSGLTEAFF. The CDR3, as DNA: TGTGCCAGCAGTTCTGGGTTGACTGAAGCTTTCTTT.

This chain uses TRBV20-1 with TRBJ1-2; D remains ambiguous. The V end lost 1 base, the J end lost 6 bases, and 6 bases lay between the germline ends. The germline CDR1 and CDR2 sequences are DFQATT and SNEGSKA (reference sequence). The CDR3 has 11 residues. This chain's CDR3 is CSARASDGYTF. CDR3 nucleotide sequence: TGCAGTGCTAGAGCTTCAGATGGCTACACCTTC.

The chain links TRBV6-1 to TRBJ1-6; no reliable D call. CDR1 MNHNS and CDR2 SASEGT come from the germline V gene. V was pared by 2 bases and J by 7 bases, with 12 bases between. The CDR3 runs 15 residues. CDR3 residues: CASSERAEGNSPLHF. The CDR3, as DNA: TGTGCCAGCAGTGAAAGGGCTGAGGGCAATTCACCCCTCCACTTT.

This chain joins TRBV9 and TRBJ2-1, with D perhaps matching TRBD1 (6 bases). Trimming took off 0 bases at V and 6 bases at J, with 16 bases between the two ends. Per the germline V gene, CDR1 is SGDLS and CDR2 is YYNGEE. This CDR3 is built from 16 residues. The CDR3 here is CASSVALQGHFNEQFF. In DNA, the CDR3 is TGTGCCAGCAGCGTAGCTTTACAGGGCCACTTCAATGAGCAGTTCTTC.

The chain carries TRBV5-1 and TRBJ2-1; 11 bases are shared with TRBD2. The length of the CDR3 is 15 residues. Germline CDR1 reads SGHRS; CDR2 reads YFSETQ. V lost 4 bases, J lost 8 bases, and 8 bases stayed unmatched. CDR3 loop: CASSLLAGGVDEQFF. The CDR3 region has the DNA TGCGCCAGCAGCCTCTTAGCGGGAGGGGTGGATGAGCAGTTCTTC. The full variable domain, completed using reference TRBV5-1 and TRBJ2-1, is KAGVTQTPRYLIKTRGQQVTLSCSPISGHRSVSWYQQTPGQGLQFLFEYFSETQRNKGNFPGRFSGRQFSNSRSEMNVSTLELGDSALYLCASSLLAGGVDEQFFGPGTRLTVL.

V gene TRBV19 combines with J gene TRBJ1-5; 7 nucleotides align to TRBD1. The CDR3 has 16 residues. Trimming cost V 4 bases and J 1 base; bases outside gene matches: 7. Germline V gene data show CDR1 as LNHDA and CDR2 as SQIVND (reference sequence). This CDR3 is CASSSSGGGSNQPQHF. The CDR3, as DNA: TGTGCCAGTAGTAGCTCAGGGGGTGGGAGCAATCAGCCCCAGCATTTT. Looking up the rest from reference TRBV19 and TRBJ1-5 gives the full variable domain: DGGITQSPKYLFRKEGQNVTLSCEQNLNHDAMYWYRQDPGQGLRLIYYSQIVNDFQKGDIAEGYSVSREKKESFPLTVTSAQKNPTAFYLCASSSSGGGSNQPQHFGDGTRLSIL.

This clone has a single count. CDR3 protein: CASTPGERYNEQFF. The CDR3 DNA reads as TGTGCCAGTACCCCGGGAGAGCGATACAATGAGCAGTTCTTC. This chain links TRBV19 with TRBJ2-1, with TRBD2 as a possible D gene (6 bases). Germline V gene data show CDR1 as LNHDA and CDR2 as SQIVND (reference sequence). V dropped 7 bases and J dropped 4 bases, with 14 bases sitting between them. The CDR3 has 14 residues.

This chain uses TRBV10-3 with TRBJ2-2; D is perhaps TRBD2 (5 bases). Germline assignment: CDR1 ENHRY and CDR2 SYGVKD. The CDR3 is 12 residues long. V lost 8 bases to trimming and J lost 6 bases, with 10 bases between them. The CDR3 is CAIHIASGELFF. The CDR3 DNA follows: TGTGCCATCCACATAGCGTCCGGGGAGCTGTTTTTT.

The chain joins TRBV5-1 to TRBJ1-1; 12 bases fit TRBD1. Trimming cost V 0 bases and J 5 bases; bases outside gene matches: 5. Germline V gene sequence: CDR1 SGHRS, CDR2 YFSETQ. This CDR3 contains 16 residues. CDR3 sequence reads: CASSLGGQGAGTEAFF. The CDR3, as DNA: TGCGCCAGCAGCTTGGGGGGACAGGGGGCCGGGACTGAAGCTTTCTTT.

The V gene is TRBV10-1, the J gene TRBJ2-2; D might be TRBD1 or TRBD2, each matching 5 bases. V dropped 7 bases and J dropped 1 base, with 7 bases sitting between them. This CDR3 spans 13 amino acids. Germline V gives CDR1 WNHNN, CDR2 SYGVQD (reference sequence). The CDR3 nucleotides read TGCGCCAGCATGGGGGAGAACACCGGGGAGCTGTTTTTT. It specifies CASMGENTGELFF.

V usage is TRBV5-4 and J usage is TRBJ2-3; a weak D match, TRBD2 (6 bases). This CDR3 comprises 15 residues. From germline, CDR1 is SGHNT and CDR2 YYREEE (reference sequence). V lost 2 bases and J lost 11, with 21 bases in between. Here the CDR3 DNA reads TGTGCCAGCAGCTTCGGAGGGGATAGCTCTCTGGGGCAGTATTTT. Translating gives CASSFGGDSSLGQYF.

V gene TRBV7-2 combines with J gene TRBJ1-3; 8 bases are a match to TRBD1. Germline values: CDR1 SGHTA, CDR2 FQGNSA. The CDR3 has 16 residues. The V and J ends lost 5 bases and 0 bases, in that order; junction bases with no gene match: 6. CDR3 coding DNA: TGTGCCAGCAGCCCAGGACAGGGCCTCTCTGGAAACACCATATATTTT. Encoded protein: CASSPGQGLSGNTIYF.

The V and J genes are TRBV19 and TRBJ2-5; possibly TRBD1 or TRBD2 for D (5 bases each). The CDR3 runs to 14 residues. Trimming left V 5 bases short and J 2 bases short, with 12 bases between. Germline V gene sequence: CDR1 LNHDA, CDR2 SQIVND (reference sequence). CDR3 DNA sequence: TGTGCCAGTAGTCGGGGCAGTCCACAAGAGACCCAGTACTTC. It translates to CASSRGSPQETQYF.

The rearrangement links TRBV2 to TRBJ2-1; no reliable D call. V was trimmed by 2 bases and J by 7 bases, leaving 3 bases between them. CDR3 length equals 11 residues. Germline CDR1 SNHLY, CDR2 FYNNEI. In DNA, the CDR3 is TGTGCCAGCAGTGAATTAAATGAGCAGTTCTTC. Amino acids: CASSELNEQFF.

The V call is TRBV11-2, the J call TRBJ2-3, with TRBD2 identical over 7 bases. CDR1 and CDR2 from the germline V gene are SGHAT and FQNNGV. The junction had 8 bases not matched to a gene; V was cut back by 5 bases and J by 3 bases. This CDR3 region has 15 residues. CDR3: CASSPSGGATDTQYF. CDR3 coding DNA: TGTGCCAGCAGCCCCTCGGGAGGTGCAACAGATACGCAGTATTTT.

The CDR3 spells CASSPGQGNQPQHF. DNA for the CDR3: TGTGCCAGCTCACCGGGGCAGGGGAACCAGCCCCAGCATTTT. The rearrangement joins TRBV18 to TRBJ1-5, with a possible D match to TRBD1 (6 bases). V shed 3 bases and J shed 7 bases, with 13 bases lying between them. Germline V lookup: CDR1 KGHSH, CDR2 LQKENI. CDR3 length: 14 residues.

The gene calls are TRBV6-1 and TRBJ2-7; tentative D call: TRBD2 (5 bases). The CDR3 sequence is 14 residues long. Trimming stripped 6 bases from V and 4 bases from J, with 16 bases between. Germline V CDR1 and CDR2: MNHNS, SASEGT. CDR3 region: CASRLERFRYEQYF. Written as DNA, the CDR3 is TGTGCCAGCAGGCTGGAGCGGTTTAGGTACGAGCAGTACTTC.

This clone is a singleton in its sample. The chain recombines TRBV19 with TRBJ2-7; 7 bases match TRBD1. The CDR3 runs to 14 residues. The V gene's germline CDR1 is LNHDA and CDR2 SQIVND (reference sequence). The V segment lost 5 bases and the J segment 4 bases; nucleotides outside the gene matches: 8. The CDR3 bases are TGTGCCAGTAGTCCGACGGGACAGTTGTACGAGCAGTACTTC. Amino acid sequence: CASSPTGQLYEQYF.

The J gene is TRBJ1-5, the V gene TRBV6-6; 9 bases map to TRBD1. CDR3 length: 13 residues. Germline loops: CDR1 MNHNY, CDR2 SVGAGI (reference sequence). Losses at the gene ends were 6 bases for V and 6 bases for J; bases not matched to a gene: 3. CDR3 in DNA: TGTGCCAGCAGCGGGACAGGGACTCAGCCCCAGCATTTT. Its translation: CASSGTGTQPQHF.

The rearrangement uses TRBV9 and TRBJ2-3; 7 nucleotides match TRBD2. The V and J ends lost 3 bases and 0 bases, in that order; junction bases with no gene match: 1. CDR1 and CDR2 from the germline V gene are SGDLS and YYNGEE. The CDR3 loop spans 14 amino acids. CDR3 nucleotide sequence: TGTGCCAGCAGCGCTAGCGGAAGCACAGATACGCAGTATTTT. This gives the protein CASSASGSTDTQYF.

The gene calls are TRBV2 and TRBJ2-3, with D unclear. V lost 0 bases and J 5 bases, leaving 9 bases between the germline ends. Germline CDR1 and CDR2: SNHLY and FYNNEI. The CDR3 runs to 14 residues. The CDR3 DNA reads as TGTGCCAGCAGTGAAGCGCTTCATCAAGATACGCAGTATTTT. Protein product: CASSEALHQDTQYF. The full variable domain, rest sourced from reference TRBV2 and TRBJ2-3, is EPEVTQTPSHQVTQMGQEVILRCVPISNHLYFYWYRQILGQKVEFLVSFYNNEISEKSEIFDDQFSVERPDGSNFTLKIRSTKLEDSAMYFCASSEALHQDTQYFGPGTRLTVL.

This sequence joins TRBV4-1 and TRBJ2-7; D tentatively reads TRBD1 or TRBD2 (5 bases each). Germline V CDR1 and CDR2: MGHRA, YSYEKL. This CDR3 is built from 14 residues. Trimming removed 5 bases from V and 2 bases from J, with 13 bases in between. The CDR3 coding sequence is TGCGCCAGCAGCTGGGGGATCCAAACCTACGAGCAGTACTTC. Its protein is CASSWGIQTYEQYF.

The chain is built from TRBV27 and TRBJ2-7, with D tentatively TRBD1 (6 bases). Trimming cost V 5 bases and J 7 bases, with 15 bases left between them. CDR1 and CDR2 from the germline V gene are MNHEY and SMNVEV (reference sequence). The CDR3 is made up of 13 amino acids. CDR3 region: CASSARQAAEQYV. The CDR3 DNA reads as TGTGCCAGCAGTGCCCGACAGGCCGCGGAGCAGTACGTC.